One sample yielded the 27 T cell receptor beta chains listed below, sequenced in a study of CD8 T cells in ankylosing spondylitis. These receptors' targets are unknown. TCRdb used MiXCR to reprocess the 5' RACE reads, holding one entry per CDR3 protein. The sample shows about 220,000 distinct CDR3 sequences, just under 7.5% of them seen only once. Study-wide points: In ankylosing spondylitis blood, a motif of fewer than 10 highly homologous TCR beta variants appeared characteristic.

The specimen was blood, either unsorted or a sorted T cell fraction (not recorded which). The receptor set was obtained from a male donor with ankylosing spondylitis.

This clonotype was counted only a few times. The V call is TRBV4-3, the J call TRBJ2-5, with D possibly TRBD1 on 6 matching bases. From germline, CDR1 is LGHNA and CDR2 YSLEER. This CDR3 has 13 amino acids. Trimming removed 4 bases from V and 5 bases from J, with 11 bases in between. CDR3 region: CASSLDRRETQYF. The DNA of the CDR3 is TGCGCCAGCAGCCTAGACAGGAGGGAGACCCAGTACTTC.

This clonotype was found a few times. V usage is TRBV14 and J usage is TRBJ2-1, with 9 nucleotides matching TRBD2. The germline CDR1 and CDR2 sequences are SGHDN and FVKESK. The ends lost 8 bases at V and 7 bases at J; junction bases unmatched: 12. This CDR3 region has 15 residues. The DNA for the CDR3 is TGTGCCAGCGGTCGCGTAGCGGGAGTCAGAAATGAGCAGTTCTTC. Protein: CASGRVAGVRNEQFF.

This chain uses TRBV13 with TRBJ2-1, with TRBD2 matching 15 bases. The ends lost 4 bases at V and 8 bases at J; junction bases unmatched: 6. Looked up from germline, CDR1 is PRHDT and CDR2 is FYEKMQ (reference sequence). This CDR3 is 16 amino acids long. CDR3: CASSSRTSGREHEQFF. The CDR3 coding sequence is TGTGCCAGCAGCTCCCGGACTAGCGGGAGGGAGCATGAGCAGTTCTTC.

The chain combines TRBV30 with TRBJ2-7; 9 bases match TRBD1. V lost 7 bases, J lost 7 bases, and 11 bases stayed unmatched. Germline loops: CDR1 GTSNPN, CDR2 SVGIG (reference sequence). The length of the CDR3 is 13 residues. In DNA form, the CDR3 reads TGTGCCTCTACGGGACAGGGACTCTGGGAGCAGTACTTC. It encodes CASTGQGLWEQYF.

This clonotype was recorded at least ten times. The V and J genes are TRBV20-1 and TRBJ1-6; 7 bases are a match to TRBD1. V was pared by 1 base and J by 9 bases, with 18 bases of the junction left unmatched. The germline CDR1 and CDR2 sequences are DFQATT and SNEGSKA (reference sequence). This CDR3 spans 18 amino acids. The CDR3 nucleotides are TGCAGTGCTAGAGCTCCGGGCGAAGGGGGCCAGAGGGGTTCACCCCTCCACTTT. It is translated as CSARAPGEGGQRGSPLHF.

This clonotype was recorded many times. Written as DNA, the CDR3 is TGTGCCATCAGCCCAGGGACCCACGAGCAGTACTTC. This encodes CAISPGTHEQYF. The chain recombines TRBV10-3 with TRBJ2-7; the D gene could be TRBD1 or TRBD2 (5 bases each). The CDR3 runs to 12 residues. From germline, CDR1 is ENHRY and CDR2 SYGVKD. Trimming pared 6 bases from V and 5 bases from J, leaving 11 bases between.

The table lists this clonotype with many counts. The gene calls are TRBV6-2 or TRBV6-3 and TRBJ2-7; maybe TRBD2 (5 bases). Germline CDR1 is MNHEY and CDR2 is SVGEGT. Trimming took 8 bases from V and 3 from J, leaving 8 bases between them. The CDR3 has 11 residues. CDR3 amino acids: CASYGLYEQYF. DNA for the CDR3: TGTGCCAGCTACGGACTCTACGAGCAGTACTTC.

The rearrangement links TRBV3-1 to TRBJ2-3, with D tentatively TRBD1 (7 bases). Trimming removed 4 bases at V and 2 bases at J, with 16 bases between. Per germline, CDR1 LGHDT and CDR2 YNNKEL (reference sequence). The CDR3 is 16 amino acids. The CDR3: CASSPFAGQHTDTQYF. CDR3 in DNA: TGTGCCAGCAGCCCCTTTGCGGGACAGCACACAGATACGCAGTATTTT.

This clonotype was counted ten times or more. The conserved phenylalanine or tryptophan is not found at the CDR3 terminus, so this likely reflects a read error. The limits of the CDR3 on the DNA are not certain, so only TCRdb's listed CDR3 is given. The chain links TRBV12-3 or TRBV12-4 to TRBJ1-2; TRBD1, the D gene given by the table, was not confirmed from the DNA. Counting both end residues, the CDR3 totals 13 amino acids. The chain's CDR3 is CASSPTRGALKDS.

The V and J genes are TRBV7-9 and TRBJ2-2; D is unresolved. The V end was cut by 4 bases, the J end by 9 bases, with 21 bases between. Per germline, CDR1 SEHNR and CDR2 FQNEAQ (reference sequence). The CDR3 length is 16 residues. The CDR3 coding sequence is TGTGCCAGCAGCTCGACTGGCTCCCAAGGGCTTAGGGAGCTGTTTTTT. Translation: CASSSTGSQGLRELFF.

This clonotype was seen many times. This rearrangement joins TRBV28 to TRBJ1-1; D is ambiguous. Germline values: CDR1 MDHEN, CDR2 SYDVKM. Trimming removed 2 bases from V and 0 bases from J, with 10 bases in between. The CDR3 is 15 residues long. CDR3 in amino acids: CASSLTPGLNTEAFF. For the CDR3, the DNA is TGTGCCAGCAGTTTAACCCCGGGGTTGAACACTGAAGCTTTCTTT.

This clonotype was recorded many times. The chain carries TRBV29-1 and TRBJ2-7; D is perhaps TRBD1 (5 bases). Trimming took 6 bases from V and 4 from J, leaving 10 bases between them. The CDR3 sequence is 11 residues long. CDR1 SQVTM and CDR2 ANQGSEA come from the germline V gene. The CDR3 sequence is CSVEQDYEQYF. The DNA for the CDR3 is TGCAGCGTCGAACAGGATTACGAGCAGTACTTC.

This clonotype has a count of ten or more. This sequence joins TRBV19 and TRBJ2-2, with D uncertain. From germline, CDR1 is LNHDA and CDR2 SQIVND (reference sequence). CDR3 length equals 11 residues. V shed 4 bases and J shed 7 bases, with 4 bases lying between them. The DNA of the CDR3 is TGTGCCAGTAGTAGACTCGGGGAGCTGTTTTTT. Translated: CASSRLGELFF.

For this clonotype: One base away lies a much larger clone, so this may be a sequencing read error. Because it lacks the conserved phenylalanine or tryptophan at the end, this CDR3 is likely a read error. This rearrangement joins TRBV4-3 to TRBJ1-1; no definite D call. Looked up from germline, CDR1 is LGHNA and CDR2 is YSLEER. The CDR3 runs to 16 residues. Trimming took 0 bases from V and 5 from J, leaving 16 bases between them. The CDR3 is CASSQDQAGPGTEAFV. CDR3 in DNA: TGCGCCAGCAGCCAAGATCAAGCGGGCCCGGGAACTGAAGCTTTCGTT.

This clonotype was detected ten times or more. The chain links TRBV5-6 to TRBJ2-1; TRBD1 aligns across 7 bases. This CDR3 comprises 16 residues. The V gene end was trimmed by 5 bases and the J gene end by 1 base; junction bases not matched to a gene: 9. Germline CDR1 reads SGHDT; CDR2 reads YYEEEE. CDR3 in amino acids: CASSLPPGQSYNEQFF. As DNA, the CDR3 is TGTGCCAGCAGTCTTCCGCCGGGACAGTCCTACAATGAGCAGTTCTTC.

This clonotype was observed many times. J is TRBJ2-7 and V is TRBV20-1; no clear D gene. V was trimmed by 2 bases and J by 0 bases, leaving 5 bases between them. CDR1 and CDR2 (germline): DFQATT, SNEGSKA (reference sequence). CDR3 length: 12 amino acids. The CDR3 protein is CSARQVSYEQYF. Here the CDR3 DNA reads TGCAGTGCTAGACAGGTCTCCTACGAGCAGTACTTC.

In this sample, this clonotype turned up a few times. The chain uses TRBV6-2 or TRBV6-3 and TRBJ1-5; possible D gene TRBD1, 6 bases. V gave up 2 bases and J gave up 2 bases, with 13 bases separating them. Germline V gene lookup returns CDR1 MNHEY and CDR2 SVGEGT. The CDR3 is made up of 16 amino acids. CDR3 nucleotide sequence: TGTGCCAGCAGTTACGCAAGGGCAGGGGGCAATCAGCCCCAGCATTTT. Translated: CASSYARAGGNQPQHF.

The chain links TRBV20-1 to TRBJ2-1, with D maybe TRBD2 (6 bases). Germline values: CDR1 DFQATT, CDR2 SNEGSKA (reference sequence). V lost 0 bases and J 4 bases, leaving 10 bases between the germline ends. The CDR3 has 14 amino acids. CDR3 nucleotide sequence: TGCAGTGCTAGAGATTGGGAGGAGTACAATGAGCAGTTCTTC. It translates to CSARDWEEYNEQFF.

This clonotype was detected ten times or more. V and J are TRBV4-3 and TRBJ2-5, with 8 positions matching TRBD1. The CDR3 is 14 amino acids. Looked up from germline, CDR1 is LGHNA and CDR2 is YSLEER. V was clipped by 1 base and J by 6 bases; unmatched bases: 4. The CDR3 sequence is CASSQGTGRKTQYF. The CDR3 region has the DNA TGCGCCAGCAGCCAAGGGACAGGGAGAAAGACCCAGTACTTC.

There are a few counts of this clonotype. The chain is built from TRBV29-1 and TRBJ1-2, with D uncertain. V was trimmed by 0 bases and J by 4 bases, leaving 9 bases between them. This CDR3 is built from 13 residues. Germline CDR1 and CDR2: SQVTM and ANQGSEA. The CDR3 sequence is CSVEDLVGYGYTF. The CDR3 DNA is TGCAGCGTTGAAGATCTGGTAGGCTATGGCTACACCTTC.

This clonotype was observed a handful of times. This chain uses TRBV6-5 with TRBJ2-2; D not certain. The V gene's germline CDR1 is MNHEY and CDR2 SVGAGI. V lost 2 bases and J lost 8, with 6 bases in between. This CDR3 is 12 amino acids long. CDR3 region: CASSYTRGELFF. For the CDR3, the DNA is TGTGCCAGCAGTTACACTCGGGGGGAGCTGTTTTTT.

This clonotype was recorded many times. CDR3: CATSDINRESFYNEQFF. In DNA, the CDR3 is TGTGCCACCAGTGACATAAATCGGGAGAGCTTCTACAATGAGCAGTTCTTC. The chain recombines TRBV24-1 with TRBJ2-1, with D perhaps matching TRBD2 (6 bases). Germline lookup yields CDR1 KGHDR and CDR2 SFDVKD. CDR3 length: 17 amino acids. Trimming pared 4 bases from V and 3 bases from J, leaving 18 bases between.

This clonotype has at least ten counts. The V call is TRBV6-1, the J call TRBJ2-1, with D hard to call. The V end was cut by 3 bases, the J end by 7 bases, with 7 bases between. Germline CDR1 and CDR2: MNHNS and SASEGT. This CDR3 region has 12 residues. The CDR3 sequence is CASSDVENEQFF. The CDR3 DNA reads as TGTGCCAGCAGTGATGTCGAGAATGAGCAGTTCTTC.

This clonotype was seen ten or more times. The genes are TRBV9 and TRBJ1-2; D may be TRBD1 (5 bases). Trimming cost V 4 bases and J 6 bases, with 13 bases left between them. CDR1 is SGDLS and CDR2 is YYNGEE in the germline V gene. The CDR3 has 13 residues. This chain's CDR3 is CASSFRDSHGYTF. CDR3 in DNA: TGTGCCAGCAGCTTCAGGGATTCGCATGGCTACACCTTC.

This clonotype occurred many times. The chain links TRBV20-1 to TRBJ2-5, with D perhaps matching TRBD1 (6 bases). This CDR3 is 15 amino acids long. V was shortened by 5 bases and J by 4 bases, with 20 bases between the two germline ends. CDR1 is DFQATT, CDR2 SNEGSKA, per germline (reference sequence). CDR3 DNA sequence: TGCAGTGCTGTAGGACTGAGGGGGATTGGAGAGACCCAGTACTTC. Amino acid sequence: CSAVGLRGIGETQYF.

This clonotype has a count of ten or more. The rearrangement joins TRBV6-2 or TRBV6-3 to TRBJ2-1; 12 bases align to TRBD2. CDR1 and CDR2 from the germline V gene are MNHEY and SVGEGT. There are 16 residues in the CDR3. V was clipped by 5 bases and J by 6 bases; unmatched bases: 8. CDR3 residues: CASSRSLAGGLNEQFF. In DNA form, the CDR3 reads TGTGCCAGCAGTCGCTCCCTAGCGGGAGGGCTCAATGAGCAGTTCTTC.

The sample holds many counts of this clonotype. The V call is TRBV7-9, the J call TRBJ2-3; possibly TRBD1 for D (6 bases). From germline, CDR1 is SEHNR and CDR2 FQNEAQ (reference sequence). Trimming took off 4 bases at V and 4 bases at J, with 18 bases between the two ends. There are 16 residues in the CDR3. The CDR3 DNA reads TGTGCCAGCAGCTCGGGGCTTGCGCGGACAGCAGATACGCAGTATTTT. It codes for CASSSGLARTADTQYF. Full variable domain (rest looked up from reference TRBV7-9 and TRBJ2-3): DTGVSQNPRHKITKRGQNVTFRCDPISEHNRLYWYRQTLGQGPEFLTYFQNEAQLEKSRLLSDRFSAERPKGSFSTLEIQRTEQGDSAMYLCASSSGLARTADTQYFGPGTRLTVL.